This entry describes one TCR beta chain. This record comes from a study of identical twins. Germline lookup yields CDR1 SGHKS and CDR2 YYEKEE (reference sequence). Unmatched junction bases numbered 8, after V lost 1 base and J lost 2 bases. The CDR3 runs to 17 residues. One entry per CDR3 protein results from TCRdb running MiXCR on the 5' RACE reads. The sample consists of roughly 690,000 distinct CDR3 sequences, 21% of them appearing once. The same sample was also used in a study of T cells expressing NK-cell markers. That source adds: One of the eight sequenced donors was seronegative, whereas the other seven were HCMV-seropositive. These clonotypes, the leaders elsewhere, also led the CD3+CD56-NKG2C+ fraction in several donors.

The chain couples TRBV5-5 to TRBJ2-7; 11 bases align to TRBD2. Sequencing used PBMCs. The source of this sequence is a woman between 18 and 29 years old in good health. This CDR3 is CASSLPRLAGGTYEQYF. The DNA for the CDR3 is TGTGCCAGCAGCTTGCCCCGGCTAGCGGGAGGAACCTACGAGCAGTACTTC.